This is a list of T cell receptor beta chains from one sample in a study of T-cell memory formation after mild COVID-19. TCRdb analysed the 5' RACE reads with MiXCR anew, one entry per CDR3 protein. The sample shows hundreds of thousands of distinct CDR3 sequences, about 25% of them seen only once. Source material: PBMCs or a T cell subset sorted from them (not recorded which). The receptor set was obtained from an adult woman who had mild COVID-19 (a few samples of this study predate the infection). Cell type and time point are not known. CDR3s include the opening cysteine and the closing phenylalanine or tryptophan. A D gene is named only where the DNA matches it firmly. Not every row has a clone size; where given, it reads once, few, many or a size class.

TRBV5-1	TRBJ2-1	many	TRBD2	CASSNSGGAGNEQFF	TGCGCCAGCAGCAATAGCGGGGGGGCCGGCAATGAGCAGTTCTTC
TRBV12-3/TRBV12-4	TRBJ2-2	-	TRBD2	CASPQRELITGELFF	TGTGCCAGCCCTCAGCGGGAACTTATCACCGGGGAGCTGTTTTTT
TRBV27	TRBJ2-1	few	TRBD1	CASSTGAGYNEQFF	TGTGCCAGCAGCACAGGGGCCGGGTACAATGAGCAGTTCTTC
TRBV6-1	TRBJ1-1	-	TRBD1	CASSDRDRGSAFF	TGTGCCAGCAGTGACCGGGACAGGGGATCGGCTTTCTTT
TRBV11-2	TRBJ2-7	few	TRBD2	CASSLVTSGNAYEQYF	TGTGCCAGCAGCTTAGTAACTAGCGGGAACGCCTACGAGCAGTACTTC
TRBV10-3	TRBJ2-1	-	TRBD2	CAISESRLAESYNEQFF	TGTGCCATCAGTGAGTCGAGGCTAGCGGAATCCTACAATGAGCAGTTCTTC
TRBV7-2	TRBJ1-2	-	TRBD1	CASSHPGQGNYGYTF	TGTGCCAGCAGCCACCCGGGACAGGGGAACTATGGCTACACCTTC
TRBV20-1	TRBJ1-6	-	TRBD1	CSAGQGTNSPLHF	TGCAGTGCTGGACAGGGCACAAATTCACCCCTCCACTTT
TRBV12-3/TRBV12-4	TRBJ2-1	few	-	CASSLRQGGINEQFF	TGTGCCAGCAGTTTGAGGCAGGGGGGTATCAATGAGCAGTTCTTC
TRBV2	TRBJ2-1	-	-	CASRRRTGRFSYNEQFF	TGTGCCAGCAGGAGAAGGACCGGACGATTCTCCTACAATGAGCAGTTCTTC
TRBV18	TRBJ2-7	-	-	CASSPPFGGPNYEQYF	TGTGCCAGCTCACCACCGTTCGGTGGGCCCAACTACGAGCAGTACTTC
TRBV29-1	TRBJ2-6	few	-	CSVGGTGANVLTF	TGCAGCGTGGGCGGGACTGGGGCCAACGTCCTGACTTTC
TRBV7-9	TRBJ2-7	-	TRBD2	CASSFSGGGYEQYF	TGTGCCAGCAGCTTCTCCGGGGGGGGCTACGAGCAGTACTTC
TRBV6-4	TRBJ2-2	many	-	CASSDRGTGELFF	TGTGCCAGCAGTGACAGGGGCACCGGGGAGCTGTTTTTT
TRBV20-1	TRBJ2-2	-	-	CSGKRSTGELFF	TGCAGTGGCAAGAGGTCCACCGGGGAGCTGTTTTTT
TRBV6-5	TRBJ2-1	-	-	CASSYSTEEAGERSVYNEQFF	TGTGCCAGCAGTTACTCGACCGAGGAGGCAGGGGAGAGGTCGGTCTACAATGAGCAGTTCTTC
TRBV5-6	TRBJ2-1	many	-	CASSFTGLDEQFF	TGTGCCAGCAGCTTTACCGGGTTGGATGAGCAGTTCTTC
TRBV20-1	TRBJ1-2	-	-	CSASGRRGGYTF	TGCAGTGCTAGCGGCAGGAGGGGAGGCTACACCTTC
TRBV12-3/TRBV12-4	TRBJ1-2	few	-	CASSFSILSSDYGYTF	TGTGCCAGCAGTTTTTCTATCCTCTCCTCGGACTATGGCTACACCTTC
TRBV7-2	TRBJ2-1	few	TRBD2	CASSLERLADSYNEQFF	TGTGCCAGCAGCTTAGAACGACTAGCGGATTCCTACAATGAGCAGTTCTTC